A selection of T cell receptor beta chains follows, all from one sample in a study of radiotherapy plus CTLA-4 blockade in lung cancer. The protocol was immunoSEQ multiplex PCR, while the TCRdb copy is restricted to in-frame clones and leaves out a portion. This sample has 85,000 to 100,000 clones, with approximately 79% found just once. The sample in question was peripheral blood, obtained from a patient treated with radiotherapy plus ipilimumab. The receptors come from a human donor with non-small cell lung cancer that progressed on radiotherapy plus ipilimumab. Each CDR3 is given with its conserved first and last residue. D genes are given only for firm matches. Expanded clones get a size class; other rows say once, few or many, or leave the size out.

abundance: NA
d_gene: NA
v_gene: TRBV4-1
len: 16
j_gene: TRBJ2-1
CDR3aa: CASSQWSGSSYNEQFF
CDR3nt: TGCGCCAGCAGCCAATGGTCTGGGAGCTCCTACAATGAGCAGTTCTTC

abundance: NA
d_gene: NA
v_gene: TRBV5-4
len: 15
j_gene: TRBJ2-3
CDR3aa: CASSFPRASTDTQYF
CDR3nt: TGTGCCAGCAGCTTTCCCCGGGCCAGCACAGATACGCAGTATTTT

abundance: NA
d_gene: NA
v_gene: TRBV18
len: 14
j_gene: TRBJ2-2
CDR3aa: CASSPTQETGELFF
CDR3nt: TGTGCCAGCTCACCGACACAGGAGACCGGGGAGCTGTTTTTT

abundance: few
d_gene: TRBD2
v_gene: TRBV19
len: 13
j_gene: TRBJ2-7
CDR3aa: CASISPGGYEQYF
CDR3nt: TGTGCCAGTATTTCACCCGGGGGGTACGAGCAGTACTTC

abundance: few
d_gene: TRBD2
v_gene: TRBV5-6
len: 16
j_gene: TRBJ2-7
CDR3aa: CASSPLKGRAQYEQYF
CDR3nt: TGTGCCAGCAGCCCCTTGAAAGGGAGGGCCCAGTACGAGCAGTACTTC

abundance: NA
d_gene: NA
v_gene: TRBV11-2
len: 12
j_gene: TRBJ1-6
CDR3aa: CASSFSRSPLHF
CDR3nt: TGTGCCAGCAGCTTTTCGCGGTCACCCCTCCACTTT

abundance: NA
d_gene: TRBD2
v_gene: TRBV13
len: 15
j_gene: TRBJ2-3
CDR3aa: CASSKLAGGPDTQYF
CDR3nt: TGTGCCAGCAGCAAACTAGCGGGAGGACCAGATACGCAGTATTTT

abundance: NA
d_gene: TRBD2
v_gene: TRBV6-4
len: 16
j_gene: TRBJ2-3
CDR3aa: CASSGGLAGSTDTQYF
CDR3nt: TGTGCCAGCAGTGGCGGACTAGCGGGTAGCACAGATACGCAGTATTTT

abundance: NA
d_gene: TRBD1
v_gene: TRBV5-5
len: 14
j_gene: TRBJ2-7
CDR3aa: CASSLLSQGAFVYF
CDR3nt: TGTGCCAGCAGCTTGCTTTCTCAGGGGGCCTTTGTGTACTTC

abundance: NA
d_gene: TRBD2
v_gene: TRBV14
len: 16
j_gene: TRBJ2-1
CDR3aa: CASSHSGTSGIYEQFF
CDR3nt: TGTGCCAGCAGCCATTCAGGGACTAGCGGGATCTATGAGCAGTTCTTC

abundance: NA
d_gene: NA
v_gene: TRBV27
len: 17
j_gene: TRBJ2-3
CDR3aa: CASSFDLRLDRTDTQYF
CDR3nt: TGTGCCAGCAGTTTCGACCTTAGACTGGACCGCACAGATACGCAGTATTTT

abundance: NA
d_gene: TRBD1
v_gene: TRBV6-5
len: 15
j_gene: TRBJ2-7
CDR3aa: CASSDGGTGTYEQYF
CDR3nt: TGTGCCAGCAGCGACGGGGGGACAGGGACCTACGAGCAGTACTTC

abundance: NA
d_gene: NA
v_gene: TRBV4-1
len: 16
j_gene: TRBJ2-5
CDR3aa: CASSQVAGGNQETQYF
CDR3nt: TGCGCCAGCAGCCAAGTTGCAGGGGGGAACCAAGAGACCCAGTACTTC

abundance: NA
d_gene: NA
v_gene: TRBV10-3
len: 13
j_gene: TRBJ2-1
CDR3aa: CAIRGLGDNEQFF
CDR3nt: TGTGCCATCAGGGGCCTTGGGGACAATGAGCAGTTCTTC

abundance: NA
d_gene: NA
v_gene: TRBV5-1
len: 11
j_gene: TRBJ2-7
CDR3aa: CASRDKVEQYF
CDR3nt: TGCGCCAGCCGGGACAAAGTCGAGCAGTACTTC

abundance: NA
d_gene: NA
v_gene: TRBV27
len: 17
j_gene: TRBJ2-3
CDR3aa: CASSLVGSGRSPNTQYF
CDR3nt: TGTGCCAGCAGTTTAGTAGGTTCGGGGAGGTCCCCCAATACGCAGTATTTT

abundance: NA
d_gene: TRBD1
v_gene: TRBV11-3
len: 16
j_gene: TRBJ2-2
CDR3aa: CASSTRSGTGAGELFF
CDR3nt: TGTGCCAGCAGCACGCGATCCGGGACAGGGGCCGGGGAGCTGTTTTTT

abundance: NA
d_gene: TRBD2
v_gene: TRBV11-2
len: 15
j_gene: TRBJ2-3
CDR3aa: CASSFSGSFTDTQYF
CDR3nt: TGTGCCAGCAGCTTTAGCGGGAGTTTCACAGATACGCAGTATTTT

abundance: few
d_gene: NA
v_gene: TRBV30
len: 11
j_gene: TRBJ1-1
CDR3aa: CAWMMNTEAFF
CDR3nt: TGTGCCTGGATGATGAACACTGAAGCTTTCTTT

abundance: NA
d_gene: TRBD1
v_gene: TRBV18
len: 15
j_gene: TRBJ1-1
CDR3aa: CASSPPDRGYTEAFF
CDR3nt: TGTGCCAGCTCACCACCAGACAGGGGATACACTGAAGCTTTCTTT

abundance: NA
d_gene: TRBD1
v_gene: TRBV6-1
len: 14
j_gene: TRBJ2-5
CDR3aa: CASSSPQGSETQYF
CDR3nt: TGTGCCAGCAGCTCCCCACAGGGGTCAGAGACCCAGTACTTC

abundance: NA
d_gene: TRBD2
v_gene: TRBV28
len: 15
j_gene: TRBJ2-7
CDR3aa: CASSPLAGGPYEQYF
CDR3nt: TGTGCCAGCAGCCCCTTGGCGGGAGGCCCCTACGAGCAGTACTTC

abundance: NA
d_gene: TRBD2
v_gene: TRBV2
len: 14
j_gene: TRBJ2-5
CDR3aa: CASTGLAGVETQYF
CDR3nt: TGTGCCAGCACGGGCCTAGCGGGAGTGGAGACCCAGTACTTC

abundance: NA
d_gene: TRBD1
v_gene: TRBV2
len: 14
j_gene: TRBJ2-5
CDR3aa: CASSEVQGWETQYF
CDR3nt: TGTGCCAGCAGTGAGGTACAGGGGTGGGAGACCCAGTACTTC

abundance: NA
d_gene: NA
v_gene: TRBV6-5
len: 13
j_gene: TRBJ1-1
CDR3aa: CASRERLDTEAFF
CDR3nt: TGTGCCAGCAGGGAAAGGTTGGACACTGAAGCTTTCTTT

abundance: once
d_gene: TRBD1
v_gene: TRBV6-5
len: 14
j_gene: TRBJ2-7
CDR3aa: CASRLDRTSYEQYF
CDR3nt: TGTGCCAGCAGACTGGACAGGACCTCCTACGAGCAGTACTTC

abundance: NA
d_gene: TRBD1
v_gene: TRBV14
len: 20
j_gene: TRBJ1-5
CDR3aa: CASSTRLPGTGLYSNQPQHF
CDR3nt: TGTGCCAGCAGCACCCGTCTTCCCGGGACAGGCCTCTATAGCAATCAGCCCCAGCATTTT

abundance: NA
d_gene: NA
v_gene: TRBV11-2
len: 15
j_gene: TRBJ2-5
CDR3aa: CASTPQLAQGETQYF
CDR3nt: TGTGCCAGCACCCCCCAGTTGGCCCAGGGAGAGACCCAGTACTTC

abundance: NA
d_gene: NA
v_gene: TRBV6-1
len: 14
j_gene: TRBJ2-7
CDR3aa: CASRGTARTYEQYF
CDR3nt: TGTGCCAGCAGAGGGACGGCGCGTACCTACGAGCAGTACTTC

abundance: NA
d_gene: NA
v_gene: TRBV5-1
len: 14
j_gene: TRBJ1-5
CDR3aa: CASSLTTGNQPQHF
CDR3nt: TGCGCCAGCAGCTTGACTACAGGCAATCAGCCCCAGCATTTT

abundance: NA
d_gene: NA
v_gene: TRBV7-8
len: 13
j_gene: TRBJ1-4
CDR3aa: CASSYGPSEKLFF
CDR3nt: TGTGCCAGCAGCTACGGGCCTTCGGAAAAACTGTTTTTT

abundance: NA
d_gene: TRBD1
v_gene: TRBV5-1
len: 14
j_gene: TRBJ1-1
CDR3aa: CASSPDRGETEAFF
CDR3nt: TGCGCCAGCAGCCCCGACAGGGGTGAAACTGAAGCTTTCTTT

abundance: few
d_gene: TRBD2
v_gene: TRBV19
len: 16
j_gene: TRBJ2-7
CDR3aa: CASSIGVAGYSNEQYF
CDR3nt: TGTGCCAGTAGTATCGGTGTAGCGGGGTATTCTAACGAGCAGTACTTC

abundance: few
d_gene: TRBD1
v_gene: TRBV28
len: 14
j_gene: TRBJ1-2
CDR3aa: CASTPGQGNLGFTF
CDR3nt: TGTGCCAGCACCCCGGGACAGGGGAATTTGGGTTTCACCTTC

abundance: NA
d_gene: NA
v_gene: TRBV29-1
len: 14
j_gene: TRBJ1-2
CDR3aa: CSVGQGERGYGYTF
CDR3nt: TGCAGCGTTGGTCAGGGCGAACGGGGATATGGCTACACCTTC

abundance: NA
d_gene: TRBD1
v_gene: TRBV7-2
len: 18
j_gene: TRBJ1-6
CDR3aa: CASSLGGWGQGRNSPPHF
CDR3nt: TGTGCCAGCAGCTTAGGAGGGTGGGGACAGGGGAGGAATTCACCCCCCCACTTT

abundance: NA
d_gene: NA
v_gene: TRBV2
len: 13
j_gene: TRBJ2-7
CDR3aa: CASIESFSYEQYF
CDR3nt: TGTGCCAGCATAGAAAGCTTCTCCTACGAGCAGTACTTC

abundance: once
d_gene: NA
v_gene: TRBV2
len: 12
j_gene: TRBJ2-5
CDR3aa: CASRAGPETQYF
CDR3nt: TGTGCCAGCAGGGCAGGGCCAGAGACCCAGTACTTC

abundance: NA
d_gene: NA
v_gene: TRBV27
len: 16
j_gene: TRBJ2-7
CDR3aa: CASSSLAGAGVTEQYF
CDR3nt: TGTGCCAGCAGTTCTCTGGCGGGGGCAGGTGTGACCGAGCAGTACTTC

abundance: NA
d_gene: NA
v_gene: TRBV18
len: 13
j_gene: TRBJ2-1
CDR3aa: CASSRSRGNEQFF
CDR3nt: TGTGCCAGCTCCCGATCGCGGGGCAATGAGCAGTTCTTC

abundance: NA
d_gene: NA
v_gene: TRBV2
len: 12
j_gene: TRBJ2-5
CDR3aa: CASSVVAETQYF
CDR3nt: TGTGCCAGCAGTGTGGTCGCAGAGACCCAGTACTTC

abundance: NA
d_gene: TRBD2
v_gene: TRBV4-2
len: 16
j_gene: TRBJ2-3
CDR3aa: CASSLTGRGESDTQYF
CDR3nt: TGTGCCAGCAGCCTCACGGGGCGGGGGGAGTCAGATACGCAGTATTTT

abundance: NA
d_gene: TRBD2
v_gene: TRBV28
len: 16
j_gene: TRBJ2-2
CDR3aa: CASSLSRAGGTGELFF
CDR3nt: TGTGCCAGCAGTTTAAGTAGGGCCGGGGGGACCGGGGAGCTGTTTTTT

abundance: NA
d_gene: NA
v_gene: TRBV19
len: 16
j_gene: TRBJ1-1
CDR3aa: CASSRLGGYSFTEAFF
CDR3nt: TGTGCCAGTAGTAGGTTGGGGGGGTACAGCTTCACTGAAGCTTTCTTT

abundance: NA
d_gene: NA
v_gene: TRBV6-1
len: 16
j_gene: TRBJ1-5
CDR3aa: CASSEAGWGLGQPQHF
CDR3nt: TGTGCCAGCAGTGAAGCGGGGTGGGGGCTCGGCCAGCCCCAGCATTTT

abundance: NA
d_gene: NA
v_gene: TRBV6-9
len: 15
j_gene: TRBJ2-7
CDR3aa: CAGHPGSRKPYEQYF
CDR3nt: TGTGCCGGTCACCCCGGGTCCCGTAAGCCCTACGAGCAGTACTTC

abundance: NA
d_gene: TRBD1
v_gene: TRBV5-6
len: 14
j_gene: TRBJ2-7
CDR3aa: CASSLWAGGDEQYF
CDR3nt: TGTGCCAGCAGCTTGTGGGCAGGGGGCGACGAGCAGTACTTC

abundance: NA
d_gene: TRBD2
v_gene: TRBV27
len: 16
j_gene: TRBJ2-1
CDR3aa: CASSRLTSGGAVEQFF
CDR3nt: TGTGCCAGCAGTCGCCTGACTAGCGGGGGGGCTGTTGAGCAGTTCTTC

abundance: NA
d_gene: NA
v_gene: TRBV9
len: 14
j_gene: TRBJ2-1
CDR3aa: CASSVGGSMDEQFF
CDR3nt: TGTGCCAGCAGCGTAGGAGGGAGCATGGATGAGCAGTTCTTC

abundance: NA
d_gene: TRBD1
v_gene: TRBV27
len: 13
j_gene: TRBJ1-5
CDR3aa: CASSPDRGQPQHF
CDR3nt: TGTGCCAGCAGTCCCGACAGGGGCCAGCCCCAGCATTTT

abundance: NA
d_gene: NA
v_gene: TRBV27
len: 13
j_gene: TRBJ1-1
CDR3aa: CASSLSGAGKAFF
CDR3nt: TGTGCCAGCAGTTTATCGGGGGCAGGGAAAGCTTTCTTT

abundance: NA
d_gene: NA
v_gene: TRBV28
len: 15
j_gene: TRBJ1-5
CDR3aa: CASSLTFRGDQPQHF
CDR3nt: TGTGCCAGCAGTTTAACATTCAGGGGCGATCAGCCCCAGCATTTT

abundance: NA
d_gene: TRBD2
v_gene: TRBV7-2
len: 15
j_gene: TRBJ2-3
CDR3aa: CASSPLAGSTDTQYF
CDR3nt: TGTGCCAGCAGCCCCCTAGCGGGGAGCACAGATACGCAGTATTTT

abundance: NA
d_gene: NA
v_gene: TRBV29-1
len: 15
j_gene: TRBJ2-1
CDR3aa: CSVRGAEGSYNEQFF
CDR3nt: TGCAGCGTCCGCGGGGCAGAAGGTTCCTACAATGAGCAGTTCTTC

abundance: NA
d_gene: TRBD2
v_gene: TRBV27
len: 16
j_gene: TRBJ2-1
CDR3aa: CASSFSSGDLYNEQFF
CDR3nt: TGTGCCAGCAGTTTTTCTAGCGGGGACCTTTACAATGAGCAGTTCTTC

abundance: NA
d_gene: TRBD1
v_gene: TRBV9
len: 15
j_gene: TRBJ1-2
CDR3aa: CASSVIGTGDDGYTF
CDR3nt: TGTGCCAGCAGCGTAATAGGGACAGGGGACGATGGCTACACCTTC

abundance: many
d_gene: NA
v_gene: TRBV7-2
len: 14
j_gene: TRBJ1-3
CDR3aa: CASSQAYSGNTIYF
CDR3nt: TGTGCCAGCAGCCAAGCCTACTCTGGAAACACCATATATTTT

abundance: NA
d_gene: NA
v_gene: TRBV20-1
len: 11
j_gene: TRBJ2-5
CDR3aa: CSARAGETQYF
CDR3nt: TGCAGTGCTAGAGCCGGGGAGACCCAGTACTTC

abundance: NA
d_gene: NA
v_gene: TRBV5-4
len: 14
j_gene: TRBJ1-5
CDR3aa: CASSLAGSNQPQHF
CDR3nt: TGTGCCAGCAGCTTGGCTGGCAGCAATCAGCCCCAGCATTTT

abundance: NA
d_gene: NA
v_gene: TRBV10-2
len: 13
j_gene: TRBJ2-1
CDR3aa: CASSEGGYNEQFF
CDR3nt: TGCGCCAGCAGTGAGGGGGGTTACAATGAGCAGTTCTTC